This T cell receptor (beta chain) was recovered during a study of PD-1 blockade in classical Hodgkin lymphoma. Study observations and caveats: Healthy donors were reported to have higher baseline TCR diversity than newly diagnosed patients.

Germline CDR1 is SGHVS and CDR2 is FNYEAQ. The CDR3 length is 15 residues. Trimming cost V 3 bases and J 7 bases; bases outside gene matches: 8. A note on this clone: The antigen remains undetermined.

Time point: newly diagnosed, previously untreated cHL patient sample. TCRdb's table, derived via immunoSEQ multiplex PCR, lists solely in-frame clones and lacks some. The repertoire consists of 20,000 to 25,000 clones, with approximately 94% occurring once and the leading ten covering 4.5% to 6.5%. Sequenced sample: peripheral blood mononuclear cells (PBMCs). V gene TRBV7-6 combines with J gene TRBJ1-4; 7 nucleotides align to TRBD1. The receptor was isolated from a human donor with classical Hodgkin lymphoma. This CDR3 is CASSFGQGVAEKLFF. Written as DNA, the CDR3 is TGTGCCAGCAGCTTCGGTCAGGGGGTAGCTGAAAAACTGTTTTTT.